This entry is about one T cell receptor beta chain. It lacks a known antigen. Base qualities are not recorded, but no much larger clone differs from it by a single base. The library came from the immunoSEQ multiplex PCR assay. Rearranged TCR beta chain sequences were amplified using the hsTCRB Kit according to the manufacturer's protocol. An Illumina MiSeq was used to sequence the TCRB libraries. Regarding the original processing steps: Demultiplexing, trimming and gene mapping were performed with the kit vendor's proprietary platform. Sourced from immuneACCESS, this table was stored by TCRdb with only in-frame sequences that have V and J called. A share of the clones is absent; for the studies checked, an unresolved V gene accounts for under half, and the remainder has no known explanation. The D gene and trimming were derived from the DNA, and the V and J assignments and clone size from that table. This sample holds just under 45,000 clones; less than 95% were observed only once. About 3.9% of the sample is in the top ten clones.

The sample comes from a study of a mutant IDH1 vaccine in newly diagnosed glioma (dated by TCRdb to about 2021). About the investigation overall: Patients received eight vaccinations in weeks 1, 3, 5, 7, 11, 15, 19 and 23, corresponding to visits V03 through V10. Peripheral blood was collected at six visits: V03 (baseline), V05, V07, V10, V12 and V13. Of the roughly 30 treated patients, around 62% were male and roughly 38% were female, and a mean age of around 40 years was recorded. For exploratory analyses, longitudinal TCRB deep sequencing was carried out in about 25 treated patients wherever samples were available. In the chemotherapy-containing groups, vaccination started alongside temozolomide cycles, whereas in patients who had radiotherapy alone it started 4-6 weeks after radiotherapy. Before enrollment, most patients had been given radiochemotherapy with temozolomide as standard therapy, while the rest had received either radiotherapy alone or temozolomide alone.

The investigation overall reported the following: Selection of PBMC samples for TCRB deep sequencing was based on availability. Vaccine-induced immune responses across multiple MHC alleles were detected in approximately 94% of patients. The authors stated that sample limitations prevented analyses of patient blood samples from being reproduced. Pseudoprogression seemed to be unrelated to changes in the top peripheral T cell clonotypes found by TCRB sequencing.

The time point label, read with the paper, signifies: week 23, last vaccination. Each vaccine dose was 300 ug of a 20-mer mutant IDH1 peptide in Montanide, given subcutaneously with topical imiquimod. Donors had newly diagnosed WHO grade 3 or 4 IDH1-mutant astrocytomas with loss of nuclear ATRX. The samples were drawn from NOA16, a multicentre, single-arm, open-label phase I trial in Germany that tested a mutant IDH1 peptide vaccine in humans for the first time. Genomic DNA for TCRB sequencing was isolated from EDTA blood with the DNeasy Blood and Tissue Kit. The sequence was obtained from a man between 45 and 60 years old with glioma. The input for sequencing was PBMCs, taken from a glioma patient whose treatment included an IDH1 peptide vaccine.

The bases are TGTGCCACCAGCAGAGATTCTAGGCAGGGGGTGTGGGAGACCCAGTACTTC. Its protein reads: CATSRDSRQGVWETQYF. The chain employs TRBV15 and TRBJ2-5; 7 bases in between match TRBD1. The CDR3 runs 17 amino acids, cysteine and phenylalanine included. Kept here is only the CDR3 DNA, which spans 51 bases and is read in frame from base 1. For CDR1 and CDR2, the germline V gene (reference sequence) lists LNHNV and YYDKDF. The germline V and J ends show losses of 0 bases and 5 bases respectively, and no gene match explains 12 bases of the junction.